A single sample gave rise to the 14 T cell receptor beta chains below, sequenced in a study of blood T cell repertoires in COVID-19. The protocol was immunoSEQ multiplex PCR, while the TCRdb copy is restricted to in-frame clones and leaves out a portion. The data show approximately 110,000 clones, 80% to 90% seen once. Sequences were obtained from peripheral blood. These TCRs come from a woman aged 70-85 years with acute or convalescent COVID-19.

The chain recombines TRBV12-3 or TRBV12-4 with TRBJ1-1, with a possible D match to TRBD1 (5 bases). This CDR3 spans 10 amino acids. V gave up 5 bases and J gave up 11 bases, with 9 bases separating them. CDR3 loop: CASSGGTAFF. The CDR3 bases are TGTGCCAGCAGTGGGGGGACGGCTTTCTTT.

The J gene is TRBJ2-7, the V gene TRBV18; D is uncertain. V was pared by 3 bases and J by 4 bases, with 19 bases between. The CDR3 loop spans 16 amino acids. Germline V gene lookup returns CDR1 KGHSH and CDR2 LQKENI. CDR3 sequence (DNA): TGTGCCAGCTCACCGACTTCGGGTACTGTCACATACGAGCAGTACTTC. This translates into CASSPTSGTVTYEQYF. The full variable domain, completed using reference TRBV18 and TRBJ2-7, is NAGVMQNPRHLVRRRGQEARLRCSPMKGHSHVYWYRQLPEEGLKFMVYLQKENIIDESGMPKERFSAEFPKEGPSILRIQQVVRGDSAAYFCASSPTSGTVTYEQYFGPGTRLTVT.

The chain links TRBV9 to TRBJ2-7; weak D call: TRBD2 (5 bases). This CDR3 spans 15 amino acids. The V end was cut by 4 bases, the J end by 3 bases, with 17 bases between. Germline loops: CDR1 SGDLS, CDR2 YYNGEE. The CDR3 nucleotides read TGTGCCAGCAGCCCCGGGATCCGGCTGGACTACGAGCAGTACTTC. Translation gives CASSPGIRLDYEQYF.

The chain uses TRBV5-1 and TRBJ1-1, with TRBD1 identical over 10 bases. With V trimmed by 4 bases and J by 5 bases, 5 bases remained unmatched. Looked up from germline, CDR1 is SGHRS and CDR2 is YFSETQ. The CDR3 totals 14 residues. The CDR3 DNA reads TGCGCCAGCAGCAGTTCGGGACAGGGGACTGAAGCTTTCTTT. This codes for CASSSSGQGTEAFF.

J is TRBJ2-1 and V is TRBV27, with D unclear. The CDR3 loop spans 13 amino acids. Per germline, CDR1 MNHEY and CDR2 SMNVEV (reference sequence). V dropped 6 bases and J dropped 0 bases, with 6 bases sitting between them. The CDR3 sequence is CASSSGSYNEQFF. The CDR3 DNA reads TGTGCCAGCAGCTCAGGCTCCTACAATGAGCAGTTCTTC.

This chain connects TRBV19 to TRBJ1-4; TRBD1 aligns across 8 bases. CDR1 LNHDA and CDR2 SQIVND come from the germline V gene (reference sequence). V shed 4 bases, J shed 6 bases, and the junction held 13 bases outside the gene matches. The CDR3 length is 17 residues. The CDR3 sequence is CASSTHPDRDPDEKLFF. The CDR3 DNA reads as TGTGCCAGTAGTACCCACCCGGACAGGGATCCAGATGAAAAACTGTTTTTT.

The chain links TRBV27 to TRBJ2-7; possibly TRBD1 for D (5 bases). Trimming took off 0 bases at V and 1 base at J, with 10 bases between the two ends. Germline values: CDR1 MNHEY, CDR2 SMNVEV (reference sequence). This CDR3 comprises 15 residues. CDR3 sequence reads: CASSLSRTLSYEQYF. The CDR3 coding sequence is TGTGCCAGCAGTTTATCGCGGACACTATCCTACGAGCAGTACTTC.

This clone was counted a few times. V gene TRBV9 combines with J gene TRBJ2-6; D is unresolved. The germline V gene encodes CDR1 SGDLS and CDR2 YYNGEE. Trimming took off 0 bases at V and 0 bases at J, with 4 bases between the two ends. The CDR3 has 15 residues. CDR3 bases: TGTGCCAGCAGCGTAGCCGTCTCTGGGGCCAACGTCCTGACTTTC. Protein sequence: CASSVAVSGANVLTF.

The chain links TRBV28 to TRBJ2-3; D is ambiguous. Germline V CDR1 and CDR2: MDHEN, SYDVKM. CDR3 length equals 14 residues. The V end was cut by 2 bases, the J end by 4 bases, with 10 bases between. This CDR3 is CASSLNGIADTQYF. The CDR3 bases are TGTGCCAGCAGTTTAAACGGTATTGCAGATACGCAGTATTTT.

The chain combines TRBV6-5 with TRBJ2-3; 8 bases map to TRBD2. The CDR3 spans 16 residues. CDR1 MNHEY and CDR2 SVGAGI come from the germline V gene. V trimming: 4 bases; J trimming: 0 bases; junction bases outside the gene matches: 6. The CDR3 sequence: CASSFTSGGSTDTQYF. CDR3 nucleotides: TGTGCCAGCAGTTTCACCAGCGGGGGTAGCACAGATACGCAGTATTTT.

The chain is built from TRBV4-3 and TRBJ2-7; possibly TRBD2 for D (6 bases). The germline gives CDR1 LGHNA, CDR2 YSLEER. The CDR3 totals 13 residues. V was trimmed by 0 bases and J by 6 bases, leaving 9 bases between them. CDR3 loop: CASSQDPAGEQYF. In DNA form, the CDR3 reads TGCGCCAGCAGCCAAGATCCAGCGGGCGAGCAGTACTTC.

The rearrangement joins TRBV2 to TRBJ2-7; D is perhaps TRBD1 (5 bases). CDR1 is SNHLY, CDR2 FYNNEI, per germline. The V end lost 4 bases, the J end lost 3 bases, and 7 bases lay between the germline ends. The CDR3 is made up of 12 amino acids. In DNA form, the CDR3 reads TGTGCCAGCAGTGGGACAATCTACGAGCAGTACTTC. It yields the protein CASSGTIYEQYF. Full variable domain (remainder filled in from reference TRBV2 and TRBJ2-7): EPEVTQTPSHQVTQMGQEVILRCVPISNHLYFYWYRQILGQKVEFLVSFYNNEISEKSEIFDDQFSVERPDGSNFTLKIRSTKLEDSAMYFCASSGTIYEQYFGPGTRLTVT.

The chain is built from TRBV28 and TRBJ1-6; no clear D gene. There are 16 residues in the CDR3. V lost 2 bases, J lost 0 bases, and 8 bases lay in between. The V gene's germline CDR1 is MDHEN and CDR2 SYDVKM. The CDR3 nucleotides read TGTGCCAGCAGTTTAATCCTGAGCTCCTATAATTCACCCCTCCACTTT. Protein product: CASSLILSSYNSPLHF. The full variable domain, with the rest looked up from reference TRBV28 and TRBJ1-6, is DVKVTQSSRYLVKRTGEKVFLECVQDMDHENMFWYRQDPGLGLRLIYFSYDVKMKEKGDIPEGYSVSREKKERFSLILESASTNQTSMYLCASSLILSSYNSPLHFGNGTRLTVT.

The genes are TRBV27 and TRBJ1-1; 9 bases agree with TRBD1. V gave up 6 bases and J gave up 3 bases; unmatched junction bases: 5. This CDR3 contains 14 residues. CDR1 is MNHEY, CDR2 SMNVEV, per germline (reference sequence). The DNA for the CDR3 is TGTGCCAGCAGCCCACAGGGGGCGCACACTGAAGCTTTCTTT. Residues: CASSPQGAHTEAFF.